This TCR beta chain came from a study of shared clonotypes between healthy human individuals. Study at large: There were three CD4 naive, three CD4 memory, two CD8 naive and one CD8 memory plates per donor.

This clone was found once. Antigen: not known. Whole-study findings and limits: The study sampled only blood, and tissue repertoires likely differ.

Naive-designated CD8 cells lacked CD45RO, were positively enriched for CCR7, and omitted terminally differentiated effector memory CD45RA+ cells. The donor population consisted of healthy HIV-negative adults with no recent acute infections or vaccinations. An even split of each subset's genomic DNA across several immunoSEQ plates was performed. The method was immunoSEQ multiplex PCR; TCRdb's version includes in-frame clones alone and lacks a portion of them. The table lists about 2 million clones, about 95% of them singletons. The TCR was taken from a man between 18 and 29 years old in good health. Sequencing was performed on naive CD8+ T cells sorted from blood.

The DNA of the CDR3 is TGCGCCAGCAGCCTCACCGGGACAGCCTTCAATCAGCCCCAGCATTTT. Amino acids: CASSLTGTAFNQPQHF. The rearrangement uses TRBV4-1 and TRBJ1-5; 7 bases are shared with TRBD1. Per germline, CDR1 MGHRA and CDR2 YSYEKL. The CDR3 loop spans 16 amino acids. Losses at the gene ends were 4 bases for V and 3 bases for J; bases not matched to a gene: 9.